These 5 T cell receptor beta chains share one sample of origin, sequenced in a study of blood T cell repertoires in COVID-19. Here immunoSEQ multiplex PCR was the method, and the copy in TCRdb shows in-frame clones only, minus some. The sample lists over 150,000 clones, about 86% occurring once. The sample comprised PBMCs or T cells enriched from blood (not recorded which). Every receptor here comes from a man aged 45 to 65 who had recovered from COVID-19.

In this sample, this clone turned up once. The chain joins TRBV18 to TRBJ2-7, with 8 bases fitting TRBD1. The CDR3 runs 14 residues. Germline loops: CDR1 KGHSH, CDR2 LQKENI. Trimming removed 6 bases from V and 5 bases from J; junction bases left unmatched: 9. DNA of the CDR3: TGTGCCAGCTCTCCCACGAACAGGGGGAACGAGCAGTACTTC. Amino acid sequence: CASSPTNRGNEQYF.

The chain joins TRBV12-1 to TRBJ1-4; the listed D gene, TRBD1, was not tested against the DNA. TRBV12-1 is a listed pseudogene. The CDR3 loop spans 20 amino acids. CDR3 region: CASSPVYLDRGRATNEKLFF. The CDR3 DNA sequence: TGTGCCAGCAGCCCCGTCTATCTGGACAGGGGAAGAGCAACTAATGAAAAACTGTTTTTT.

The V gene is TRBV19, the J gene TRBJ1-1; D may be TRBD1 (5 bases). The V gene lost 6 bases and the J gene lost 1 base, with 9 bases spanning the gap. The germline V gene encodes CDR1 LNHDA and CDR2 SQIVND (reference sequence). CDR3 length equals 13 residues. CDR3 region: CASRRGENTEAFF. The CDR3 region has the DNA TGTGCCAGTAGAAGGGGCGAGAACACTGAAGCTTTCTTT.

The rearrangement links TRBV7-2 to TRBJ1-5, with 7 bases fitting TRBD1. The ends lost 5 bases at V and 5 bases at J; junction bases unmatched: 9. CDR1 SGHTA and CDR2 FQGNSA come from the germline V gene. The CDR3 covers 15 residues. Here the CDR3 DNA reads TGTGCCAGCAGCCCTAGAGGGGGCGCGGATCAGCCCCAGCATTTT. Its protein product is CASSPRGGADQPQHF.

The DNA for the CDR3 is TGCGCCAGCAGCTCCACCGGTGGGACAAGTAATGAAAAACTGTTTTTT. It specifies CASSSTGGTSNEKLFF. This chain links TRBV5-1 with TRBJ1-4; D might be TRBD1 (6 bases). This CDR3 comprises 16 residues. Trimming cost V 3 bases and J 4 bases, with 16 bases left between them. Germline CDR1 reads SGHRS; CDR2 reads YFSETQ.